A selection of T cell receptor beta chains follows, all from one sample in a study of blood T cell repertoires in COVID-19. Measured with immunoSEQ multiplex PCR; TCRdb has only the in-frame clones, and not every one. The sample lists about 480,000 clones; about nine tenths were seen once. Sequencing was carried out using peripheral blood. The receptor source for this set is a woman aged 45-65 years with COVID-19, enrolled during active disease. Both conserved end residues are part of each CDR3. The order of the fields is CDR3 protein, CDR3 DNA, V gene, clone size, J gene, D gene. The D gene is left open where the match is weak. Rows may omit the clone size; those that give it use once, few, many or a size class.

cdr3_aa: CASSGTGGVNTEAFF
cdr3_nt: TGTGCCAGCAGTGGGACAGGGGGGGTGAACACTGAAGCTTTCTTT
v_call: TRBV2
clone_size: NA
j_call: TRBJ1-1
d_call: TRBD1

cdr3_aa: CASSYSSGGPYEQYF
cdr3_nt: TGTGCCAGCAGTTACTCGAGCGGGGGGCCCTACGAGCAGTACTTC
v_call: TRBV6-5
clone_size: NA
j_call: TRBJ2-7
d_call: TRBD2

cdr3_aa: CASSQVGTSGGNEQFF
cdr3_nt: TGTGCCAGCAGCCAGGTCGGGACTAGCGGGGGGAATGAGCAGTTCTTC
v_call: TRBV4-2
clone_size: NA
j_call: TRBJ2-1
d_call: TRBD2

cdr3_aa: CASTDIDRGDTEAFF
cdr3_nt: TGCGCCAGCACCGATATAGACAGGGGAGATACTGAAGCTTTCTTT
v_call: TRBV5-1
clone_size: NA
j_call: TRBJ1-1
d_call: TRBD1

cdr3_aa: CASSVGGAYTYF
cdr3_nt: TGTGCCAGCAGTGTGGGCGGGGCCTACACGTACTTC
v_call: TRBV25-1
clone_size: NA
j_call: TRBJ2-7
d_call: NA

cdr3_aa: CASSALTGPYNEQFF
cdr3_nt: TGTGCCAGCAGCGCCCTGACTGGTCCCTACAATGAGCAGTTCTTC
v_call: TRBV9
clone_size: once
j_call: TRBJ2-1
d_call: NA

cdr3_aa: CASSPGQGNSGNTIYF
cdr3_nt: TGTGCCAGTAGTCCCGGACAGGGGAACTCTGGAAACACCATATATTTT
v_call: TRBV19
clone_size: NA
j_call: TRBJ1-3
d_call: TRBD1

cdr3_aa: CASRGDYLWGYTF
cdr3_nt: TGTGCCAGCAGGGGGGACTACTTGTGGGGCTACACCTTC
v_call: TRBV12-3/TRBV12-4
clone_size: NA
j_call: TRBJ1-2
d_call: NA

cdr3_aa: CASSPRTGGLYEQYF
cdr3_nt: TGTGCCAGTAGTCCTCGGACAGGGGGCTTATACGAGCAGTACTTC
v_call: TRBV19
clone_size: NA
j_call: TRBJ2-7
d_call: TRBD1

cdr3_aa: CASSNREGGKLFF
cdr3_nt: TGTGCCAGCAGCAACAGAGAGGGAGGAAAACTGTTTTTT
v_call: TRBV9
clone_size: NA
j_call: TRBJ1-4
d_call: NA

cdr3_aa: CASSIDQNTGELFF
cdr3_nt: TGTGCCAGTAGTATAGACCAGAACACCGGGGAGCTGTTTTTT
v_call: TRBV19
clone_size: NA
j_call: TRBJ2-2
d_call: NA

cdr3_aa: CATSREKGRGADTQYF
cdr3_nt: TGTGCCACCAGCAGAGAGAAGGGCAGGGGGGCAGATACGCAGTATTTT
v_call: TRBV15
clone_size: NA
j_call: TRBJ2-3
d_call: NA

cdr3_aa: CASSIDSERNQPQHF
cdr3_nt: TGTGCCAGTAGTATAGATTCTGAGAGGAATCAGCCCCAGCATTTT
v_call: TRBV19
clone_size: NA
j_call: TRBJ1-5
d_call: NA

cdr3_aa: CASSLGSSFGAGELFF
cdr3_nt: NA
v_call: TRBV7-9
clone_size: NA
j_call: TRBJ2-2
d_call: NA

cdr3_aa: CASSGGALSPLHF
cdr3_nt: TGTGCCAGCAGCGGGGGGGCCCTTTCACCCCTCCACTTT
v_call: TRBV4-2
clone_size: NA
j_call: TRBJ1-6
d_call: NA

cdr3_aa: CASSPGTGGYEQYF
cdr3_nt: TGTGCCAGCAGTCCCGGGACAGGGGGCTACGAGCAGTACTTC
v_call: TRBV2
clone_size: NA
j_call: TRBJ2-7
d_call: TRBD1

cdr3_aa: CASSSLRAGRADTQYF
cdr3_nt: TGTGCCAGCAGCTCTTTACGGGCGGGACGGGCAGATACGCAGTATTTT
v_call: TRBV5-6
clone_size: NA
j_call: TRBJ2-3
d_call: NA

cdr3_aa: CASSLRTEMNTEAFF
cdr3_nt: TGTGCCAGCAGCCTCCGGACAGAGATGAACACTGAAGCTTTCTTT
v_call: TRBV9
clone_size: NA
j_call: TRBJ1-1
d_call: NA

cdr3_aa: CASSFRDRGVTNYGYTF
cdr3_nt: TGTGCCAGCAGCTTCCGGGACAGGGGGGTTACTAACTATGGCTACACCTTC
v_call: TRBV11-2
clone_size: NA
j_call: TRBJ1-2
d_call: TRBD1

cdr3_aa: CASSRTPTGGQFF
cdr3_nt: TGTGCCAGCAGCCGCACTCCGACAGGCGGGCAGTTCTTC
v_call: TRBV11-3
clone_size: NA
j_call: TRBJ2-1
d_call: NA

cdr3_aa: CAWSGGSGGYTDTQYF
cdr3_nt: TGTGCCTGGAGTGGCGGTAGCGGGGGGTACACAGATACGCAGTATTTT
v_call: TRBV30
clone_size: NA
j_call: TRBJ2-3
d_call: TRBD2

cdr3_aa: CASSQDTPSGGGNTQYF
cdr3_nt: TGCGCCAGCAGCCAAGATACGCCTAGCGGGGGGGGAAATACGCAGTATTTT
v_call: TRBV4-1
clone_size: NA
j_call: TRBJ2-3
d_call: TRBD2

cdr3_aa: CASSGAEEKLFF
cdr3_nt: TGTGCCAGCAGCGGAGCCGAGGAAAAACTGTTTTTT
v_call: TRBV9
clone_size: NA
j_call: TRBJ1-4
d_call: NA

cdr3_aa: CAWSQGGSEKLFF
cdr3_nt: TGTGCCTGGAGCCAGGGTGGGTCTGAAAAACTGTTTTTT
v_call: TRBV30
clone_size: NA
j_call: TRBJ1-4
d_call: NA

cdr3_aa: CASSLTRTGNTDTQYF
cdr3_nt: TGTGCCAGCAGTTTAACCAGGACAGGAAACACAGATACGCAGTATTTT
v_call: TRBV27
clone_size: NA
j_call: TRBJ2-3
d_call: TRBD1

cdr3_aa: CASSLHQGNGYTF
cdr3_nt: TGTGCCAGCAGCCTACATCAGGGGAACGGCTACACCTTC
v_call: TRBV6-6
clone_size: NA
j_call: TRBJ1-2
d_call: NA

cdr3_aa: CASTQGGNQPQHF
cdr3_nt: TGTGCCAGCACCCAAGGGGGAAATCAGCCCCAGCATTTT
v_call: TRBV6-6
clone_size: NA
j_call: TRBJ1-5
d_call: NA

cdr3_aa: CATSDPTGVYLDEQFF
cdr3_nt: TGTGCCACCAGTGACCCGACAGGAGTTTATTTGGATGAGCAGTTCTTC
v_call: TRBV24-1
clone_size: NA
j_call: TRBJ2-1
d_call: NA

cdr3_aa: CASSYGVSGYGYTF
cdr3_nt: TGTGCCAGCAGTTATGGGGTTTCAGGGTATGGCTACACCTTC
v_call: TRBV6-5
clone_size: NA
j_call: TRBJ1-2
d_call: NA

cdr3_aa: CASSHDTLVHGYTF
cdr3_nt: TGTGCCAGCAGCCATGACACGTTGGTGCATGGCTACACCTTC
v_call: TRBV7-8
clone_size: NA
j_call: TRBJ1-2
d_call: NA

cdr3_aa: CASSLTGGLSYEQYF
cdr3_nt: TGTGCCAGCAGTTTGACGGGGGGGCTCTCCTACGAGCAGTACTTC
v_call: TRBV28
clone_size: NA
j_call: TRBJ2-7
d_call: TRBD2

cdr3_aa: CASSPWGNTGNQPQHF
cdr3_nt: TGCGCCAGCAGCCCTTGGGGCAACACTGGGAATCAGCCCCAGCATTTT
v_call: TRBV4-1
clone_size: NA
j_call: TRBJ1-5
d_call: NA

cdr3_aa: CASSSTGGRNTEAFF
cdr3_nt: TGTGCCAGCTCATCCACGGGGGGGCGGAACACTGAAGCTTTCTTT
v_call: TRBV18
clone_size: NA
j_call: TRBJ1-1
d_call: NA

cdr3_aa: CASRRGQESNQPQHF
cdr3_nt: TGTGCCAGCAGGAGAGGACAGGAGAGCAATCAGCCCCAGCATTTT
v_call: TRBV6-5
clone_size: few
j_call: TRBJ1-5
d_call: TRBD1

cdr3_aa: CSVENRNTEAFF
cdr3_nt: TGCAGCGTTGAAAACAGGAACACTGAAGCTTTCTTT
v_call: TRBV29-1
clone_size: NA
j_call: TRBJ1-1
d_call: NA

cdr3_aa: CASSQLAGKYEQYF
cdr3_nt: TGTGCCAGCAGTCAACTAGCGGGGAAATACGAGCAGTACTTC
v_call: TRBV6-4
clone_size: NA
j_call: TRBJ2-7
d_call: TRBD2

cdr3_aa: CASSPLTVTDTQYF
cdr3_nt: TGTGCCAGCTCACCACTCACAGTCACAGATACGCAGTATTTT
v_call: TRBV18
clone_size: NA
j_call: TRBJ2-3
d_call: NA

cdr3_aa: CASSRTVNTEAFF
cdr3_nt: TGCGCCAGCAGCCGGACTGTGAACACTGAAGCTTTCTTT
v_call: TRBV5-1
clone_size: NA
j_call: TRBJ1-1
d_call: NA

cdr3_aa: CASSVGQKETQYF
cdr3_nt: TGTGCCAGCAGCGTGGGGCAGAAAGAGACCCAGTACTTC
v_call: TRBV9
clone_size: NA
j_call: TRBJ2-5
d_call: NA

cdr3_aa: CASSLEGTTGGEQYF
cdr3_nt: TGTGCCAGCAGCTTAGAAGGCACTACGGGGGGCGAGCAGTACTTC
v_call: TRBV11-2
clone_size: once
j_call: TRBJ2-7
d_call: TRBD2

cdr3_aa: CASSLKPGQVYGYTF
cdr3_nt: TGTGCCAGCAGCTTAAAACCGGGACAGGTCTATGGCTACACCTTC
v_call: TRBV7-2
clone_size: few
j_call: TRBJ1-2
d_call: TRBD1

cdr3_aa: CASSLMISGGPINIQYF
cdr3_nt: TGTGCCAGCAGTTTAATGATTAGCGGGGGCCCCATAAACATTCAGTACTTC
v_call: TRBV27
clone_size: NA
j_call: TRBJ2-4
d_call: TRBD2

cdr3_aa: CSAPPVTQYF
cdr3_nt: TGCAGTGCCCCTCCCGTTACGCAGTATTTT
v_call: TRBV20-1
clone_size: NA
j_call: TRBJ2-3
d_call: NA

cdr3_aa: CAWSSQGTGNTIYF
cdr3_nt: TGTGCCTGGAGTTCTCAGGGAACTGGAAACACCATATATTTT
v_call: TRBV30
clone_size: NA
j_call: TRBJ1-3
d_call: NA

cdr3_aa: CATSGHPNTEAFF
cdr3_nt: TGTGCCACCAGCGGGCACCCGAACACTGAAGCTTTCTTT
v_call: TRBV15
clone_size: NA
j_call: TRBJ1-1
d_call: NA

cdr3_aa: CASSNRERNSPLHF
cdr3_nt: TGTGCCAGTAGTAATCGGGAGAGGAATTCACCCCTCCACTTT
v_call: TRBV19
clone_size: NA
j_call: TRBJ1-6
d_call: NA

cdr3_aa: CASSFLVGDNEQFF
cdr3_nt: TGTGCCAGCAGTTTCCTCGTAGGAGACAATGAGCAGTTCTTC
v_call: TRBV6-2/TRBV6-3
clone_size: NA
j_call: TRBJ2-1
d_call: NA

cdr3_aa: CASSQRFSGANVLTF
cdr3_nt: TGCGCCAGCAGCCAGAGATTCTCTGGGGCCAACGTCCTGACTTTC
v_call: TRBV4-1
clone_size: once
j_call: TRBJ2-6
d_call: NA

cdr3_aa: CASSQNSPLHF
cdr3_nt: TGTGCCAGCAGCCAAAATTCACCCCTCCACTTT
v_call: TRBV7-5
clone_size: NA
j_call: TRBJ1-6
d_call: NA

cdr3_aa: CASSDLRNQPQHF
cdr3_nt: TGTGCCAGCAGTGATCTCAGAAATCAGCCCCAGCATTTT
v_call: TRBV6-1
clone_size: NA
j_call: TRBJ1-5
d_call: NA

cdr3_aa: CASSLERGTEAFF
cdr3_nt: TGTGCCAGCAGCTTGGAAAGGGGCACTGAAGCTTTCTTT
v_call: TRBV11-3
clone_size: NA
j_call: TRBJ1-1
d_call: NA

cdr3_aa: CASSAQTGRGEKLFF
cdr3_nt: TGTGCCAGTAGTGCCCAAACAGGGAGGGGAGAAAAACTGTTTTTT
v_call: TRBV19
clone_size: few
j_call: TRBJ1-4
d_call: NA

cdr3_aa: CASSWQGRGNTIYF
cdr3_nt: TGTGCCAGCAGCTGGCAGGGGCGCGGGAACACCATATATTTT
v_call: TRBV6-5
clone_size: NA
j_call: TRBJ1-3
d_call: NA

cdr3_aa: CASSFSGSILYNYGYTF
cdr3_nt: TGTGCCAGCAGTTTTTCAGGGTCGATACTGTATAACTATGGCTACACCTTC
v_call: TRBV28
clone_size: NA
j_call: TRBJ1-2
d_call: NA